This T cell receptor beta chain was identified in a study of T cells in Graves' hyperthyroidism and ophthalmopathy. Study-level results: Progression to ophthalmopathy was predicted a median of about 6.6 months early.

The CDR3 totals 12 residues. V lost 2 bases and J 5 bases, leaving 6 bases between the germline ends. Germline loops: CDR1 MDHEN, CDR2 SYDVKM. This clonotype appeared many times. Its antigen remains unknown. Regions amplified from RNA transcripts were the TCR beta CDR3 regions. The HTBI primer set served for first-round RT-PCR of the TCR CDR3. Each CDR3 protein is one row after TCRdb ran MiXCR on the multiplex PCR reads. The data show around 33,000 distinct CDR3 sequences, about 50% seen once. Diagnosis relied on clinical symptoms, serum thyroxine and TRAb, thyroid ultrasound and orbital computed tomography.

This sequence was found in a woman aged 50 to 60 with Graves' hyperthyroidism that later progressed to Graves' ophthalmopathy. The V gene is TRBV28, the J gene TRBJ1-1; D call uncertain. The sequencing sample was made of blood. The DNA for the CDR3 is TGTGCCAGCAGTTTAGGTCATACTGAAGCTTTCTTT. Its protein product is CASSLGHTEAFF.